This T cell receptor (beta chain) originates from a study of blood T cell repertoires in COVID-19. Whole-study context: COVID-19 samples from acute and convalescent phases originated in the United States, Italy and Spain. PBMCs, B-cell-depleted T cells, or T cells provided the cDNA or gDNA that made up the material.

Authors' methods: Estimation of nucleated cell counts was performed using reference gene primer amplification. The table came from immunoSEQ multiplex PCR; TCRdb's copy has only in-frame clones and leaves some out. V and J calls plus clone size are reproduced from that table; the DNA served to infer D and trimming. Of approximately 87,000 clones listed, more than 80% are singletons. V lost 1 base, J lost 5 bases, and 15 bases lay in between. This CDR3 has 16 amino acids. CDR1 is KGHSH, CDR2 LQKENI, per germline. The chain has TRBV18 and TRBJ1-5; weak D call: TRBD1 (6 bases). Sequencing was performed on peripheral blood. The clonotype was recovered from a woman aged 80 or older with acute or convalescent COVID-19. The CDR3 reads CASSPRNGGRDQPQHF. The CDR3 nucleotides are TGTGCCAGCTCACCACGGAATGGGGGCAGGGATCAGCCCCAGCATTTT.